This TCR beta chain was captured in a study of tumor-infiltrating lymphocytes in primary liver carcinoma (dated by TCRdb to 2016 to 2017). Regarding the complete study: Hepatocellular carcinoma (four) or combined HCC and intrahepatic cholangiocarcinoma (one) was present in the five patients, who were three men and two women aged 30 to 69 years. Tumors of the five patients were stage T1-T3 N0M0 with maximum diameters of roughly 4 to 11 cm. Samples yielded roughly 3.5 to 8 million productive TCRbeta reads; read depth did not differ significantly between tissue types. TCRbeta repertoire sequencing, expression microarrays and whole-exome sequencing were combined in the study across five regions of each liver tumor, with adjacent normal tissue and blood also included. A total of about 35 specimens from 5 patients, comprising some 25 tumor regions, 5 adjacent noncancerous liver tissues and 5 peripheral blood samples, were covered by TCRbeta repertoire sequencing. Agilent mRNA microarray profiling was performed on the approximately 25 tumor region samples to relate TCRbeta repertoire diversity to the local molecular phenotype. Technical replicate repertoires showed high reproducibility, with mean shared-clone rates around 0.91 and correlation coefficients above 0.95.

Using a constant-region primer and ProtoScript II reverse transcriptase, TCRbeta-specific cDNA was reverse-transcribed from approximately 500 ng total RNA. Construction of the TCRbeta libraries relied on three nested rounds of multiplex PCR, following a slightly modified ARM-PCR procedure. Each of the first two PCR rounds ran for around 9 cycles and used multiplex TRBV1-TRBV30 forward primers together with a Cbeta reverse primer. Sample barcodes and Illumina adapters were added in a final 25-cycle PCR with Deep VentR polymerase. Before sequencing, amplicons between 200 and 500 bp were purified from gel using a QIAquick gel extraction kit. TCRbeta amplicons were sequenced on an Illumina HiSeq 2500 with 250-bp paired-end reads. The source study handled its data this way. Reads were quality-trimmed with Trimmomatic v0.33, and paired reads were merged with FLASH v1.2.11 to recover full CDR3 sequences. MiGEC v1.2.1b assigned V, D and J germline segments to the rearranged TCRbeta sequences. VDJtools v1.0.0 computed clonotype statistics and Shannon-Wiener diversity indices. Except for diversity analysis, only the 250 most abundant clonotypes of each sample were used in subsequent analyses to reduce sampling bias. Clones were called with MiXCR by TCRdb after fastp trimmed the public reads at Q25, and only in-frame beta chains were retained. All rows with the same CDR3 protein become a single entry with the most common DNA and genes. It is TCRdb's table, rather than the study itself, that gives the V and J calls and clone size. The sample table holds about 190,000 distinct CDR3 sequences, of which around four fifths were seen once. The ten largest clones add up to around 18% of the sample.

The CDR3 goes from the cysteine to the phenylalanine over 15 residues. The entry retains the CDR3 DNA only, 45 bases that are in frame from base 1. CDR1 and CDR2, per the germline V gene, are SGHAT and FQNNGV. This clonotype was found a few times. Its antigen is still unknown. Germline and junction disagree at one end, which may indicate a read error. Without any cell sorting, total RNA and DNA were extracted together from 20-30 mg of bulk tissue using the AllPrep DNA/RNA mini kit. Between late 2015 and March 2016, roughly five patients in China with histopathologically diagnosed primary liver carcinoma had their tumors surgically resected. Patients had chronic HBV infection and were treatment-naive at sampling. Each tumor was sampled at five spatially separated regions: the tumor centre plus the superior, inferior, left-lateral and right-lateral poles. Histology showed that every tumor sample contained more than 80% viable tumor cells. Fresh tumor and adjacent tissue pieces were bisected; one half was stored in RNAlater at -80°C, the other sent for histology.

Broader findings and caveats from the paper: A significantly larger repertoire fraction was made up by the top 250 clones in tumors than in blood (p = 0.039). Since the samples were bulk and unsorted, there was no way to compare CD4+ and CD8+ T cell repertoires. Just about 8-24% of top clones turned up in all five regions of a tumor, which suggests spatial heterogeneity among tumor-infiltrating T cells. Consistent with antigen-driven expansion, pairs of tumor regions showed higher repertoire overlap (mean about 36%) than either tumor-adjacent pairs (around 17%) or tumor-blood pairs (around 15%). Only the TCR beta chain was sequenced, so true repertoire diversity is likely underestimated because unpaired alpha chains were not captured. The study included only a handful of patients, and the authors note findings should be validated in a larger study.

What was sequenced was tumor tissue from primary liver carcinoma. The clonotype comes from a middle-aged man with primary liver carcinoma and hepatitis B virus infection. This sequence uses TRBV11-2 and TRBJ2-7; TRBD2 agrees with 7 junctional bases. For the CDR3, the sequence is CASSLVGGSHDEQYF. In nucleotide form, the sequence is TGTGCCAGTAGCTTAGTGGGCGGGAGTCACGACGAGCAGTACTTC. The CDR3, completed at both ends by the reference TRBV11-2 and TRBJ2-7 genes, gives the full variable domain EAGVAQSPRYKIIEKRQSVAFWCNPISGHATLYWYQQILGQGPKLLIQFQNNGVVDDSQLPKDRFSAERLKGVDSTLKIQPAKLEDSAVYLCASSLVGGSHDEQYFGPGTRLTVT.